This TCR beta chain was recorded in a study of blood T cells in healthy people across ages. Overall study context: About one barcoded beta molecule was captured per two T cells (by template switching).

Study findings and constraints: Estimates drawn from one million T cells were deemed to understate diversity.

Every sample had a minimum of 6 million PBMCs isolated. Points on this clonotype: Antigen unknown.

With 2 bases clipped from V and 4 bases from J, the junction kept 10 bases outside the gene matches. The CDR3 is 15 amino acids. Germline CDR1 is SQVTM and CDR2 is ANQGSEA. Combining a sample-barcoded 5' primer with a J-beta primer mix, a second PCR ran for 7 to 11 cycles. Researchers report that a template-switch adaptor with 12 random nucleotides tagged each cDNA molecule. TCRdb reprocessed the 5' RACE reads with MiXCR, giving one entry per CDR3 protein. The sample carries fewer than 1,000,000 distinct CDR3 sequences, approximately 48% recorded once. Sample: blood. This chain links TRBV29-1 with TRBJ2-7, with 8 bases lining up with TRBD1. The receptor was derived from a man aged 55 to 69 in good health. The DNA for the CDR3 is TGCAGCGTTGAACTCCTGTACAGGGGGAGTTACGAGCAGTACTTC. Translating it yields CSVELLYRGSYEQYF.